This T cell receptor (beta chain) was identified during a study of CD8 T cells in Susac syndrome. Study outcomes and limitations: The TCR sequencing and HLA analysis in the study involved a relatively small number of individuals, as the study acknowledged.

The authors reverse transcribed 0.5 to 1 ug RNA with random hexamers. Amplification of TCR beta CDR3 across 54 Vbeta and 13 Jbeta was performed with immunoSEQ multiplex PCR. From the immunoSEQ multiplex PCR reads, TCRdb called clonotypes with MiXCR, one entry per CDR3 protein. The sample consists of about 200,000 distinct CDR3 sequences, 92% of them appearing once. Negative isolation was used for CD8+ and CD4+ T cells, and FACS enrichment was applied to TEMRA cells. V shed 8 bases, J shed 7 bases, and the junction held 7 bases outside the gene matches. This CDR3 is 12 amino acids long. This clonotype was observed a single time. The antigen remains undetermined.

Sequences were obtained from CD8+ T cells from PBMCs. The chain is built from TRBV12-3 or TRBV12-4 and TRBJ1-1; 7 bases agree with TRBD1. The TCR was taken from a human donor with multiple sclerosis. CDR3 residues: CASGQVANEAFF. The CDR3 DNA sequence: TGTGCCAGCGGACAGGTCGCTAATGAAGCTTTCTTT.